This TCR beta chain derives from a study of cytomegalovirus exposure and HLA in healthy donors. PCR primers comprised 60 Vbeta and 13 Jbeta primers. Data came from immunoSEQ multiplex PCR; TCRdb stores just in-frame clones and leaves some out. The sample lists 170,000 or so clones, around nine tenths occurring once. Looked up from germline, CDR1 is SGHRS and CDR2 is YFSETQ. The junction had 5 bases not matched to a gene; V was cut back by 4 bases and J by 2 bases. This CDR3 spans 14 amino acids. This TCR was recovered from a woman between 18 and 30 years old in good health and CMV-seronegative. Input material: PBMCs. The chain combines TRBV5-1 with TRBJ1-1; 7 bases are a match to TRBD1. This CDR3 is CASSPGTANTEAFF. CDR3 DNA: TGCGCCAGCAGCCCCGGGACAGCCAACACTGAAGCTTTCTTT.